This T cell receptor beta chain was obtained from a study of tumor-infiltrating lymphocytes in localized non-small cell lung cancer (dated by TCRdb to the early 2020s). With regard to the full study: The cohort included patients whose samples were collected after neoadjuvant chemotherapy, as well as both smokers and never-smokers and several histologies. Resected tumor tissue and uninvolved lung tissue described as non-adjacent to the tumor were contributed by each patient, with both tissues obtained from the same patient. Flow cytometry, multiplex immunofluorescence, RNA-seq, exome sequencing and proteomics were applied to the same patients as TCR sequencing, which was one of several integrated assays. In total, the ICON cohort was made up of 150 or so surgical patients who had localized non-small cell lung cancer and whose tumors were resected. For roughly 56 patients, immunoSEQ T-cell fraction was compared between paired tumor and uninvolved lung. Points the paper makes about the study in general: No difference in TCR-derived T-cell fraction was observed between the flow cytometry-defined immunotypes IM1 (good prognosis) and IM2 (poor prognosis). Assay coverage differed among patients according to how much tissue was available, so only a subset of the cohort had TCR sequencing. In line with immunofluorescence CD3 counts, TCRbeta sequencing supported higher T cell infiltration in tumors compared with uninvolved lung tissue. Because different pieces of the same tissue were used for different assays, technical variation could not be separated from intratumor heterogeneity.

The T-cell fraction in tumor and uninvolved lung tissue was obtained from TCR sequencing using the immunoSEQ assay. For the original study's pipeline: In the survival analysis, patients were divided into a high T-cell fraction group (upper tertile) and a low T-cell fraction group (lower two tertiles), and the two groups were compared using a log-rank test. A signed-rank test was used to test paired tumor versus uninvolved lung differences in T-cell fraction. In TCRdb, the immuneACCESS table is reduced to in-frame sequences with V and J assigned. These tables do not hold every clone; where another copy was compared, an unresolved V gene accounts for under half, and the others remain unexplained. Clone size and V and J calls were adopted from that table, with D and trimming inferred from the DNA. The sample table holds approximately 6,200 clones, of which 70% to 80% were seen once. Clones ranked in the top ten supply approximately 15% of the sample.

As for this clone: Its recognized antigen is unknown. Base qualities are missing; no much larger clone stands one base away.

Including the terminal cysteine and phenylalanine, the CDR3 comprises 15 residues. The sequence is cut down to CDR3 DNA, 45 bases in frame from base 1. The germline V gene specifies MDHEN as CDR1 and SYDVKM as CDR2. Trimming takes 5 bases off V and 3 bases off J; junction bases not matched to a gene: 7. Enrollment in ICON was initiated in April 2016, and the last patient was enrolled in September 2018. A subcohort of 70 to 85 patients provided fresh tumor and matched uninvolved tissue for in-depth immune analyses, with TCR sequencing among those analyses. No cell sorting was done, and TCR sequencing was instead run on DNA isolated from bulk tissue.

Recombination connected TRBV28 to TRBJ1-5, and 7 bases in between align with TRBD1. The material sequenced was uninvolved lung tissue not adjacent to the tumor. The TCR sequence derives from a human donor with non-small cell lung cancer. The DNA sequence reads TGTGCCAGCAGTCACCGGGACAGTTACAATCAGCCCCAGCATTTT. It is translated as CASSHRDSYNQPQHF.